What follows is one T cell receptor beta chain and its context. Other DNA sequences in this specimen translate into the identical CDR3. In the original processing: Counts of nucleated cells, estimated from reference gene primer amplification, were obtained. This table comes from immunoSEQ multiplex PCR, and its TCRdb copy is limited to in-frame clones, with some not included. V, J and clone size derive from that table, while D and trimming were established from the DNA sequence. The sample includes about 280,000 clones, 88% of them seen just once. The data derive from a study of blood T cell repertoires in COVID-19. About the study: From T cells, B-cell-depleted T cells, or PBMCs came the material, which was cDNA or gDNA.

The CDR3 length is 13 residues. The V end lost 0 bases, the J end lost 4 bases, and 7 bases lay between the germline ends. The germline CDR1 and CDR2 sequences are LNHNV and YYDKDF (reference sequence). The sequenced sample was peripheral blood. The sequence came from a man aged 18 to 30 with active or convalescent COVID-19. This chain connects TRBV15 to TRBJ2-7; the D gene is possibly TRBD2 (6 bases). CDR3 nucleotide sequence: TGTGCCACCAGCAGAGATCGGGGGTACGAGCAGTACTTC. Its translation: CATSRDRGYEQYF.